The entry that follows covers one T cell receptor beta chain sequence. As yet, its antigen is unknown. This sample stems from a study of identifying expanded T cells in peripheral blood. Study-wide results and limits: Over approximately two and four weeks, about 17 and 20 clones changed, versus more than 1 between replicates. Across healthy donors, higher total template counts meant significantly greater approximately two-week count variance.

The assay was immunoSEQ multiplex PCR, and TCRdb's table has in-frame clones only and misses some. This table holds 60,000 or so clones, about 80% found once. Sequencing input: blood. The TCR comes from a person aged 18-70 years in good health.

The CDR3 DNA follows: TGTGCCAGCAGCCAAGATACGGCTAGCACAGATACGCAGTATTTT. The encoded protein is CASSQDTASTDTQYF. V usage is TRBV14 and J usage is TRBJ2-3; D unclear. The CDR3 has 15 residues. Germline CDR1 is SGHDN and CDR2 is FVKESK. The germline V and J ends were trimmed by 0 bases and 0 bases, with 7 bases remaining between them. The variable domain in full, with the rest retrieved from reference TRBV14 and TRBJ2-3, is EAGVTQFPSHSVIEKGQTVTLRCDPISGHDNLYWYRRVMGKEIKFLLHFVKESKQDESGMPNNRFLAERTGGTYSTLKVQPAELEDSGVYFCASSQDTASTDTQYFGPGTRLTVL.